This T cell receptor beta chain was found in a study of glioma-infiltrating T cells. Study-wide results and caveats: Non-neoplastic patients had below-expected tissue-blood divergence, while all gliomas exceeded expectation.

TCR alpha and beta CDR3 regions were amplified from RNA using iRepertoire nested multiplex PCR. Input was 100-400 ng of tissue mRNA or PBMC total RNA. TCRdb re-analysed the multiplex PCR reads in MiXCR, keeping a single row per CDR3 protein. The table lists around 170,000 distinct CDR3 sequences, around 40% of them singletons. As concerns this clonotype: The antigen is not known.

This TCR derives from a human donor with low-grade glioma or glioblastoma, undergoing nonglioma brain surgery, or in good health (not recorded which). The specimen was glioma tissue, nonneoplastic brain tissue, or PBMCs (not recorded which).

This chain's CDR3 is CASTSEGAEAFF. CDR3 bases: TGTGCCAGCACGTCCGAGGGGGCTGAAGCTTTCTTT. The rearrangement uses TRBV9 and TRBJ1-1, with TRBD1 as a possible D gene (6 bases). Germline-derived CDR1 and CDR2 are SGDLS and YYNGEE. This CDR3 is 12 amino acids long. V lost 6 bases, J lost 6 bases, and 12 bases lay in between.